A single T cell receptor beta chain is shown here with its context. Its antigen is undetermined. These data originate in a study of T-cell memory formation after mild COVID-19. TCRdb re-called the 5' RACE reads through MiXCR, storing one row per CDR3 protein. This table holds hundreds of thousands of distinct CDR3 sequences, about 20% found once. Study-wide findings and caveats: Clonal second-wave expansions that peaked on day 37 had unconfirmed SARS-CoV-2 specificity.

The V gene end was trimmed by 3 bases and the J gene end by 5 bases; junction bases not matched to a gene: 7. CDR3 length equals 15 residues. The origin of this receptor is an adult woman who had mild COVID-19 (a few samples of this study predate the infection). Cell type and time point are not known. Sequencing was performed on PBMCs or a T cell subset sorted from them (not recorded which). This chain links TRBV12-3 or TRBV12-4 with TRBJ2-1, with TRBD2 matching 7 bases. CDR3 in amino acids: CASSLRRELNNEQFF. The CDR3 nucleotides are TGTGCCAGCAGTTTGAGGCGGGAGCTAAACAATGAGCAGTTCTTC.